A selection of T cell receptor beta chains follows, all from one sample in a study of blood T cell repertoires in COVID-19. Libraries were prepared by immunoSEQ multiplex PCR; TCRdb keeps only in-frame clonotypes and omits some of them. This repertoire shows about 180,000 clones, roughly 90% found once; its top ten account for around 20%. Sequencing was done on a sample of peripheral blood. These receptors were collected from a man in his 70s with active or convalescent COVID-19. The CDR3 runs from the conserved cysteine through the conserved F or W. A D gene is named only where the DNA matches it firmly.

.,TRBV7-9,CASSLDGIQETQYF
.,TRBV9,CASSVDAVTYEQYF
.,TRBV5-1,CASSPDYRQQPQHF
.,TRBV7-2,CASSFTETVNTEAFF
TRBD1,TRBV18,CASSLGTGNQPQHF
TRBD2,TRBV7-2,CASRSGGTYEQYF
.,TRBV5-1,CASSPDSAEKLFF
.,TRBV5-8,CASSYYIQRETQYF
TRBD1,TRBV7-2,CASSPRQGSFGGYTF
.,TRBV28,CASISGANEKLFF
.,TRBV2,CASSQEGSNQPQHF
.,TRBV3-1/TRBV3-2,CASSSPGANVLTF
TRBD1,TRBV4-3,CASSQSGTGYTEAFF
.,TRBV29-1,CSVRRPNEKLFF
.,TRBV9,CASSIRTVTDTQYF
TRBD1,TRBV12-3/TRBV12-4,CASSWTGRLEQFF
.,TRBV24-1,CATSENQAPSTDTQYF
.,TRBV6-5,CASAYRIGYEQYF
TRBD2,TRBV7-3,CASSLMGTSEETQYF
.,TRBV4-3,CASSQTPLGGSSNEQFF
TRBD1,TRBV4-1,CASSYGQGGSYTF
.,TRBV2,CASSGQPNSNQPQHF
.,TRBV14,CASSQFLGFAGTEAFF
.,TRBV7-9,CASSSDSLGDQPQHF
.,TRBV28,CASNRGGDEKLFF
TRBD1,TRBV10-2,CASSEWDRGVGEQYF
TRBD1,TRBV7-3,CASSPGTEETQYF
.,TRBV5-5,CASSLRWLGETQYF
.,TRBV7-8,CASSFSREGNGYTF
.,TRBV6-5,CASSPLSMAKNIQYF
.,TRBV5-5,CASSPAFPYEQYF
TRBD1,TRBV29-1,CSVENRGRADTQYF
TRBD1,TRBV27,CASSLTGTGNSYEQYF
TRBD1,TRBV25-1,CASSVGTGAEAFF
TRBD1,TRBV6-6,CASSRTGFDYEQYF